This T cell receptor beta chain was profiled in a study of T cell repertoires in cytomegalovirus infection (dated by TCRdb to about 2019). Regarding the complete study: The HLA type of each donor mattered for the analysis, because public TCR beta signatures pointed to carriage of CMV infection along with the matching HLA type.

The study at large found these results: In both this cohort and an independent roughly 330-donor cohort, the cumulative frequency of public TCR beta family members distinguished carriers of CMV infection plus the relevant HLA type. The ex vivo response was dominated by HLA-C-restricted CMV-specific TCR beta clonotypes, which also provided the single most frequent clonotype in two of eight donors.

Per the germline V gene, MNHEY is the CDR1 and SVGAGI is the CDR2. V loses 6 bases of germline sequence and J loses 4 bases, and the interval between the two ends is 10 bases. Reading from cysteine to phenylalanine, the CDR3 counts 13 amino acids. Left in the record is the CDR3 DNA by itself, 39 bases read in frame from the first base. TCRdb lists the instrument as Illumina HiSeq 1500. TCRdb ran its own pipeline on the public reads, namely fastp trimming at Q25 and MiXCR clone calling, and kept in-frame beta chains. All rows with the same CDR3 protein become a single entry with the most common DNA and genes. The sample table lists approximately 500,000 distinct CDR3 sequences, more than 15% of them with a count of one. The ten biggest clones cover 20% to 30% of the sample. Many counts were recorded for this clonotype. The antigen this receptor binds is unknown. Base qualities are not at hand, and no much larger clone is one base apart.

The chain uses TRBV6-5 and TRBJ2-1, and TRBD1 may be the D gene, going by 6 matching bases. The receptor comes from a human donor in good health (CMV status not recorded). Some clones in this sample may be carry-over from other donors' samples. The sequencing input was CD8+ T cells from PBMCs. The nucleotides read TGTGCCAGCAGACAGGGTGGATACAATGAGCAGTTCTTC. This translates into CASRQGGYNEQFF.